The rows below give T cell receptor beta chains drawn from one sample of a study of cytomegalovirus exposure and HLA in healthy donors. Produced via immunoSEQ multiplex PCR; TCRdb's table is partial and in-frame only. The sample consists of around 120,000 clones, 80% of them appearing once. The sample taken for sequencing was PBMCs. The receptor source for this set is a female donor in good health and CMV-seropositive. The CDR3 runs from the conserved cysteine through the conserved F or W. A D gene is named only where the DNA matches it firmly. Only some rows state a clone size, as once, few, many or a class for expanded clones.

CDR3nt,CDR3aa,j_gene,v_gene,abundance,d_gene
TGTGCCAGTAGCGATGCGGGACGCAGGAATGAAAAACTGTTTTTT,CASSDAGRRNEKLFF,TRBJ1-4,TRBV19,NA,NA
TGTGCCAGCAGCCCCGGACTAGCGGGGGGTAGAGATACGCAGTATTTT,CASSPGLAGGRDTQYF,TRBJ2-3,TRBV9,NA,TRBD2
TGTGCCAGCAGCGTAGGGACAGGGATCTCTGGAAACACCATATATTTT,CASSVGTGISGNTIYF,TRBJ1-3,TRBV9,few,TRBD1
TGTGCCATCAGTGAGTCAGTGGCAGTAACTGAAGCTTTCTTT,CAISESVAVTEAFF,TRBJ1-1,TRBV10-3,NA,NA
TGTGCCAGCAGTTACTATGGGACAGGGACTTACGAGCAGTACTTC,CASSYYGTGTYEQYF,TRBJ2-7,TRBV6-5,NA,TRBD1
TGTGCCAGCAGCCCGGGACAGGCGGGCACCGGGGAGCTGTTTTTT,CASSPGQAGTGELFF,TRBJ2-2,TRBV7-3,NA,TRBD1
TGTGCCAGTAGTATAGTGGGGGGGCGCAACTATGGCTACACCTTC,CASSIVGGRNYGYTF,TRBJ1-2,TRBV19,once,NA
TGTGCCAGCAGCTTACTCGGTTTTAGCAATCAGCCCCAGCATTTT,CASSLLGFSNQPQHF,TRBJ1-5,TRBV7-2,NA,NA
TGTGCCAGCTCTCTGGACCTTAGGGGTGGAAACACCATATATTTT,CASSLDLRGGNTIYF,TRBJ1-3,TRBV18,NA,NA
TGTGCCAGCAGCCCTAGACTAGCGGGGGTTAGAGTAGAGACCCAGTACTTC,CASSPRLAGVRVETQYF,TRBJ2-5,TRBV11-2,once,TRBD2
TGTGCCAGCAGCCAACAGTACCAAGAGACCCAGTACTTC,CASSQQYQETQYF,TRBJ2-5,TRBV7-2,NA,NA
TGTGCCAGCAGCGGGGGGAGCAGGGGCGGCGAAAAACTGTTTTTT,CASSGGSRGGEKLFF,TRBJ1-4,TRBV9,once,NA
TGTGCCAGCAGTACACAGGGAATGGTGGGTGTGAAGCAGTTCTTC,CASSTQGMVGVKQFF,TRBJ2-1,TRBV27,NA,NA
TGTGCCAGCAGTGAAGGCAGGGGAAGAGAAAAACTGTTTTTT,CASSEGRGREKLFF,TRBJ1-4,TRBV6-1,NA,NA
TGTGCCAGCTCACCGGGCGGGGAGACCCAGTACTTC,CASSPGGETQYF,TRBJ2-5,TRBV18,few,NA
TGCAGCGTTGAAGGAGGAACGGGGTCTACTAACTATGGCTACACCTTC,CSVEGGTGSTNYGYTF,TRBJ1-2,TRBV29-1,NA,NA
TGTGCCAGCAGCTTGGCCAGGGGCCCTGAAGCTTTCTTT,CASSLARGPEAFF,TRBJ1-1,TRBV5-4,NA,NA
TGTGCCAGCTCGATTTTAGACAGGGCACTAAATCAGCCCCAGCATTTT,CASSILDRALNQPQHF,TRBJ1-5,TRBV18,NA,TRBD1
TGCGCCAGCAGCCCTCAGGCGGGGGGGCCAGGAGATACGCAGTATTTT,CASSPQAGGPGDTQYF,TRBJ2-3,TRBV4-3,NA,TRBD2
TGCGCCAGCAGTGAGTCGGGAGGGTTGGGGACTGAAGCTTTCTTT,CASSESGGLGTEAFF,TRBJ1-1,TRBV10-1,few,NA
TGTGCCAGCAGCCCCTACCCAGGGGGCACTGAAGCTTTCTTT,CASSPYPGGTEAFF,TRBJ1-1,TRBV7-3,NA,TRBD1
TGTGCCAGCAGCTTAGGAGTTGGGACAGGGATAAGTGGCTACACCTTC,CASSLGVGTGISGYTF,TRBJ1-2,TRBV7-9,NA,TRBD1
TGTGCCAGCAGTTTAGGCCTAGGGACAGGGGATGAAGATACGCAGTATTTT,CASSLGLGTGDEDTQYF,TRBJ2-3,TRBV28,NA,TRBD1
TGTGCCAGCAGCGCGGGGACAGGGGGTGAAAAACTGTTTTTT,CASSAGTGGEKLFF,TRBJ1-4,TRBV5-5,NA,TRBD1
TGTGCCAGCAGCTTAAATGGTCAGGGTGCTAATGAAAAACTGTTTTTT,CASSLNGQGANEKLFF,TRBJ1-4,TRBV7-3,NA,NA
TGCGCCAGCAGGGTCCGAGTATTAGAGCAAGAGACCCAGTACTTC,CASRVRVLEQETQYF,TRBJ2-5,TRBV5-1,NA,NA
TGTGCCAGCAGTGAGGCAGGGAGGAATGAAAAACTGTTTTTT,CASSEAGRNEKLFF,TRBJ1-4,TRBV6-1,NA,NA